A selection of T cell receptor beta chains follows, all from one sample in a study of control samples from healthy donors and cancer patients. Profiled with immunoSEQ multiplex PCR; TCRdb holds only in-frame clones, not every one. This table holds about 75,000 clones, about 95% found once. The sample taken for sequencing was blood. The receptors derive from a middle-aged woman in good health. Each CDR3 is given without its conserved first and last residue. The order of the fields is J gene, V gene, CDR3 protein.

TRBJ2-1 | TRBV6-5 | ASRDRGYNEQF
TRBJ2-7 | TRBV10-3 | AISAGTSGYEQY
TRBJ2-1 | TRBV11-3 | ASSSGLAYNEQF
TRBJ1-1 | TRBV7-8 | ASSLVGEAF
TRBJ1-1 | TRBV12-3/TRBV12-4 | ASSLGGEAF
TRBJ1-2 | TRBV29-1 | SVTGVSGYGYT
TRBJ1-6 | TRBV6-5 | ASRNPDGRYSPLH
TRBJ1-6 | TRBV5-5 | ASSLRTGPTSYNSPLH
TRBJ2-3 | TRBV28 | ATRLGGVTDTQY
TRBJ1-1 | TRBV28 | ASSLLARVNTEAF
TRBJ2-4 | TRBV5-1 | ASSPDRTVKGLAKNIQY
TRBJ2-2 | TRBV4-2 | ASSQDVLAGGTGELF
TRBJ1-2 | TRBV5-1 | ASRPSTGTYGYT
TRBJ2-3 | TRBV25-1 | ASSGGQGSVTDTQY
TRBJ1-4 | TRBV2 | ASRGGTGPVEKLF
TRBJ2-2 | TRBV15 | ATSRGLAGNAGELF